The next 25 T cell receptor beta chains were all read from a single sample in a study of T cell responses to AZD1222 COVID-19 vaccine. Some clones are missing from TCRdb's copy, which holds only in-frame ones; the method was immunoSEQ multiplex PCR. The sample lists 55,000 to 65,000 clones, 85% seen once, with roughly 18% in the top ten. The source was peripheral blood, collected on day 0 of AZD1222 vaccination. These receptors were taken from an adult in good health.

The chain couples TRBV7-6 to TRBJ1-1; the D gene is possibly TRBD1 (5 bases). Germline CDR1 and CDR2: SGHVS and FNYEAQ. This CDR3 comprises 13 residues. The V end was cut by 6 bases, the J end by 0 bases, with 8 bases between. The CDR3 loop is CASRRGMNTEAFF. DNA of the CDR3: TGTGCCAGCAGGAGGGGAATGAACACTGAAGCTTTCTTT.

This chain connects TRBV5-5 to TRBJ1-2; D not resolved. CDR1 and CDR2 from the germline V gene are SGHKS and YYEKEE (reference sequence). Trimming cost V 2 bases and J 2 bases, with 7 bases left between them. CDR3 length: 13 amino acids. The CDR3, as DNA: TGTGCCAGCAGCTTAACGTCGAACTATGGCTACACCTTC. This codes for CASSLTSNYGYTF.

This rearrangement joins TRBV30 to TRBJ2-5, with unresolved D. Germline loops: CDR1 GTSNPN, CDR2 SVGIG (reference sequence). V lost 3 bases and J lost 2, with 10 bases in between. The CDR3 runs 13 residues. CDR3 nucleotide sequence: TGTGCCTGGAGATCGGACGCACAAGAGACCCAGTACTTC. Its protein product is CAWRSDAQETQYF.

This chain connects TRBV18 to TRBJ1-1; D is undetermined. In germline, CDR1 is KGHSH, CDR2 LQKENI. The length of the CDR3 is 13 residues. The ends were cut back, 2 bases at V and 0 bases at J, with 4 bases in the middle. The DNA of the CDR3 is TGTGCCAGCTCACCATCCATGAACACTGAAGCTTTCTTT. Translating it yields CASSPSMNTEAFF.

This chain connects TRBV6-5 to TRBJ1-5; D ambiguous. V lost 6 bases, J lost 7 bases, and 16 bases lay in between. This CDR3 is built from 14 residues. Germline CDR1 MNHEY, CDR2 SVGAGI. The CDR3 is CASRKHGENQPQHF. CDR3 DNA: TGTGCCAGCAGGAAACATGGGGAAAACCAGCCCCAGCATTTT.

The chain couples TRBV6-6 to TRBJ2-7; D gene uncertain. This CDR3 comprises 12 residues. V lost 0 bases and J 4 bases, leaving 4 bases between the germline ends. Germline loops: CDR1 MNHNY, CDR2 SVGAGI (reference sequence). The CDR3 sequence is CASSYSAYEQYF. The CDR3 nucleotides read TGTGCCAGCAGTTACTCTGCATACGAGCAGTACTTC.

This chain links TRBV29-1 with TRBJ2-2; the D gene is possibly TRBD2 (7 bases). The V gene's germline CDR1 is SQVTM and CDR2 ANQGSEA. This CDR3 spans 14 amino acids. V lost 6 bases, J lost 1 base, and 12 bases lay in between. For the CDR3, the DNA is TGCAGCGTAAAGGGGGGGCAGAACACCGGGGAGCTGTTTTTT. Its protein product is CSVKGGQNTGELFF.

The chain carries TRBV20-1 and TRBJ1-5; TRBD1 is a possible D gene (6 bases). V lost 3 bases to trimming and J lost 4 bases, with 16 bases between them. CDR3 length: 15 amino acids. Germline loops: CDR1 DFQATT, CDR2 SNEGSKA (reference sequence). DNA for the CDR3: TGCAGTGCTAGTCCTTATCAGGGGCTGAATCAGCCCCAGCATTTT. This sequence encodes CSASPYQGLNQPQHF.

The rearrangement joins TRBV12-3 or TRBV12-4 to TRBJ1-2; 8 bases align to TRBD1. The junction had 3 bases not matched to a gene; V was cut back by 5 bases and J by 4 bases. This CDR3 has 13 residues. CDR3 nucleotides: TGTGCCAGCAGTGGACAGGGCTTCTATGGCTACACCTTC. Its protein product is CASSGQGFYGYTF.

In nucleotides, the CDR3 is TGTGCCAGCTCACCAGATCAGACAGTCCAAGAGACCCAGTACTTC. The encoded protein is CASSPDQTVQETQYF. The rearrangement links TRBV18 to TRBJ2-5; possible D gene TRBD1, 5 bases. The CDR3 is 15 residues long. Trimming pared 2 bases from V and 1 base from J, leaving 11 bases between. In germline, CDR1 is KGHSH, CDR2 LQKENI.

The J gene is TRBJ1-3, the V gene TRBV5-6; D not certain. CDR1 is SGHDT, CDR2 YYEEEE, per germline. The ends were cut back, 0 bases at V and 0 bases at J, with 13 bases in the middle. The CDR3 extends over 17 amino acids. The CDR3 DNA reads TGTGCCAGCAGCTTGGGGGAACTCCGGCTCTCTGGAAACACCATATATTTT. It yields the protein CASSLGELRLSGNTIYF.

This clone was counted a few times. The J gene is TRBJ2-7, the V gene TRBV7-2; possibly TRBD2 for D (5 bases). The CDR3 has 11 amino acids. Germline V CDR1 and CDR2: SGHTA, FQGNSA. With 2 bases removed from V and 7 bases from J, the gap between germline ends came to 6 bases. CDR3 region: CASSLRREQYF. The CDR3 region has the DNA TGTGCCAGCAGCTTAAGGAGGGAGCAGTACTTC.

The count of this clone is one. This chain uses TRBV7-3 with TRBJ2-5; no reliable D call. The CDR3 consists of 13 residues. With 6 bases removed from V and 4 bases from J, the gap between germline ends came to 12 bases. Germline loops: CDR1 SGHTA, CDR2 FQGTGA. CDR3 coding DNA: TGTGCCAGCAGTCCAATTGTGGGAGAGACCCAGTACTTC. It translates to CASSPIVGETQYF.

The chain recombines TRBV5-1 with TRBJ2-3; the D call may be TRBD1 or TRBD2 (6 bases each). The CDR3 is made up of 14 amino acids. Per the germline V gene, CDR1 is SGHRS and CDR2 is YFSETQ. Deletions cut 4 bases from V and 2 bases from J, with 11 bases between. The CDR3 DNA sequence: TGCGCCAGCAGCCCTGGGGGGCCCACAGATACGCAGTATTTT. Translation: CASSPGGPTDTQYF.

The chain has TRBV7-2 and TRBJ2-5; no clear D. Germline CDR1 reads SGHTA; CDR2 reads FQGNSA. CDR3 size: 15 residues. Trimming cost V 1 base and J 5 bases, with 14 bases left between them. CDR3 region: CASSLVGQEWETQYF. The CDR3 coding sequence is TGTGCCAGCAGCTTAGTAGGGCAGGAATGGGAGACCCAGTACTTC.

J is TRBJ1-5 and V is TRBV9, with D possibly matching TRBD1 (6 bases). The germline CDR1 and CDR2 sequences are SGDLS and YYNGEE. This CDR3 region has 16 residues. Between the trimmed V and J ends, which lost 0 bases and 1 base, there was a span of 11 bases. The CDR3 DNA is TGTGCCAGCAGCGTAGGCTCGGGGGCGAGCAATCAGCCCCAGCATTTT. Its translation is CASSVGSGASNQPQHF.

The genes are TRBV5-4 and TRBJ1-1; a possible D gene is TRBD1 (5 bases). CDR1 is SGHNT, CDR2 YYREEE, per germline (reference sequence). V was trimmed by 4 bases and J by 0 bases, leaving 22 bases between them. This CDR3 is 18 amino acids long. CDR3 in DNA: TGTGCCAGCAGCGTTTTCCCGGGACTTCCCTACATGAACACTGAAGCTTTCTTT. It yields the protein CASSVFPGLPYMNTEAFF.

The rearrangement uses TRBV19 and TRBJ2-7; tentative D call: TRBD1 (6 bases). CDR1 and CDR2 from the germline V gene are LNHDA and SQIVND (reference sequence). Trimming stripped 3 bases from V and 2 bases from J, with 23 bases between. This CDR3 spans 18 amino acids. As DNA, the CDR3 is TGTGCCAGTAGTATCCGGACAGAATTGGGGGTGGGCCCCTACGAGCAGTACTTC. Translation gives CASSIRTELGVGPYEQYF. Looking up the rest from reference TRBV19 and TRBJ2-7 gives the full variable domain: DGGITQSPKYLFRKEGQNVTLSCEQNLNHDAMYWYRQDPGQGLRLIYYSQIVNDFQKGDIAEGYSVSREKKESFPLTVTSAQKNPTAFYLCASSIRTELGVGPYEQYFGPGTRLTVT.

V and J are TRBV28 and TRBJ1-1, with D possibly matching TRBD1 (6 bases). The CDR3 has 14 amino acids. Germline CDR1 reads MDHEN; CDR2 reads SYDVKM. V dropped 5 bases and J dropped 5 bases, with 15 bases sitting between them. CDR3 sequence: CASSKQQGWTEAFF. DNA for the CDR3: TGTGCCAGCAGTAAGCAACAGGGATGGACTGAAGCTTTCTTT.

The V and J genes are TRBV7-3 and TRBJ2-3; maybe TRBD2 (6 bases). Germline V lookup: CDR1 SGHTA, CDR2 FQGTGA. Deletions cut 4 bases from V and 2 bases from J, with 10 bases between. The CDR3 runs to 14 residues. The CDR3 protein is CASSWAGTTDTQYF. Written as DNA, the CDR3 is TGTGCCAGCAGCTGGGCGGGGACCACAGATACGCAGTATTTT.

This clone came up a few times. The chain has TRBV29-1 and TRBJ2-2, with D possibly matching TRBD2 (5 bases). V shed 6 bases and J shed 6 bases, with 17 bases lying between them. The CDR3 extends over 14 amino acids. CDR1 is SQVTM, CDR2 ANQGSEA, per germline. The CDR3, as DNA: TGCAGCGTAGCCTCCGGAGGTGTGGCCGGGGAGCTGTTTTTT. Encoded protein: CSVASGGVAGELFF.

This rearrangement joins TRBV11-2 to TRBJ2-7; TRBD2 matches 7 bases. This CDR3 has 16 residues. Germline V gene sequence: CDR1 SGHAT, CDR2 FQNNGV. Trimming cost V 0 bases and J 3 bases; bases outside gene matches: 8. The CDR3 DNA reads TGTGCCAGCAGCTTAGACAGCGGGGCCTCTTTCTACGAGCAGTACTTC. Its translation is CASSLDSGASFYEQYF.

In nucleotides, the CDR3 is TGCGCCAGCAGCTGGACAACGTCCGGGGAGCTGTTTTTT. Translating it yields CASSWTTSGELFF. V gene TRBV5-1 combines with J gene TRBJ2-2; D perhaps matches TRBD1 (5 bases). Germline V CDR1 and CDR2: SGHRS, YFSETQ. The CDR3 extends over 13 amino acids. The V gene lost 3 bases and the J gene lost 6 bases, with 9 bases spanning the gap.

The rearrangement uses TRBV3-1 (or the pseudogene TRBV3-2) and TRBJ2-3; 10 nucleotides line up with TRBD2. Germline V gives CDR1 LGHDT, CDR2 YNNKEL (reference sequence). The CDR3 has 17 amino acids. J gave up 4 bases and V 0 bases, and 7 bases lay outside the gene matches. The CDR3 DNA is TGTGCCAGCAGCCAAGACATGCCAGCGGGGGGGCCAGATACGCAGTATTTT. As protein: CASSQDMPAGGPDTQYF.

The rearrangement links TRBV5-5 to TRBJ1-4; no clear D gene. CDR3 size: 13 residues. Germline lookup yields CDR1 SGHKS and CDR2 YYEKEE (reference sequence). V shed 6 bases and J shed 4 bases, with 10 bases lying between them. CDR3 DNA sequence: TGTGCCAGCACGCGAGACCTTAATGAAAAACTGTTTTTT. It specifies CASTRDLNEKLFF.